This T cell receptor beta chain was recovered during a study of CXCR3-negative and CXCR3-positive naive CD8 T cells. Findings of the study overall: After cryopreservation, CXCR3 expression dropped partially; most assays used fresh PBMCs.

The germline CDR1 and CDR2 sequences are SQVTM and ANQGSEA. This CDR3 spans 14 amino acids. Concerning this clonotype itself: Its antigen is unknown.

Among CD8+ T cells, naive ones were CD45RO-CCR7+CD27+CD95-. Each TRB cDNA library was prepared by 5' RACE (with UMI labels). TCRdb re-called the 5' RACE reads and catalogs CDR3 proteins one per entry, DNA excluded. Here the sample table reports just over 60,000 distinct CDR3 sequences. The sample consisted of naive CXCR3- CD8+ T cells from blood. Subset noted: CD45RO-CCR7+CD27+CD95- naive CD8+ T cells lacking CXCR3 (TNR3-). The TCR originated in a human donor in good health. Some clones in this sample may be carry-over from other donors' samples. V and J are TRBV29-1 and TRBJ2-2. CDR3 sequence: CSVEDPNGTGELFF.